This T cell receptor beta chain originates from a study of T cells in Graves' hyperthyroidism and ophthalmopathy. Regarding this clonotype: What it recognizes is unknown.

RNA transcripts were the template for amplifying TCR beta CDR3 regions. HTBI primers drove first-round RT-PCR of the TCR CDR3. TCRdb fed the multiplex PCR reads into MiXCR, producing one record per CDR3 protein. The profile shows around 600,000 distinct CDR3 sequences, roughly 14% of them singletons. Regarding the study as a whole: The model identified upcoming ophthalmopathy a median around 6 months ahead of onset.

The clonotype comes from a woman aged 45-59 years with Graves' ophthalmopathy. Material for sequencing was blood.

The CDR3 DNA reads TGTGCCAGCAGCTTAGTTGGACTAGCGGGAGGGCCCCGCACGCAGTATTTT. This gives the protein CASSLVGLAGGPRTQYF. The chain employs TRBV7-9 and TRBJ2-3; 15 nucleotides align to TRBD2. Germline V gene lookup returns CDR1 SEHNR and CDR2 FQNEAQ (reference sequence). Trimming cost V 1 base and J 9 bases; bases outside gene matches: 8. The CDR3 sequence is 17 residues long. The whole variable domain, remainder taken from reference TRBV7-9 and TRBJ2-3, is DTGVSQNPRHKITKRGQNVTFRCDPISEHNRLYWYRQTLGQGPEFLTYFQNEAQLEKSRLLSDRFSAERPKGSFSTLEIQRTEQGDSAMYLCASSLVGLAGGPRTQYFGPGTRLTVL.